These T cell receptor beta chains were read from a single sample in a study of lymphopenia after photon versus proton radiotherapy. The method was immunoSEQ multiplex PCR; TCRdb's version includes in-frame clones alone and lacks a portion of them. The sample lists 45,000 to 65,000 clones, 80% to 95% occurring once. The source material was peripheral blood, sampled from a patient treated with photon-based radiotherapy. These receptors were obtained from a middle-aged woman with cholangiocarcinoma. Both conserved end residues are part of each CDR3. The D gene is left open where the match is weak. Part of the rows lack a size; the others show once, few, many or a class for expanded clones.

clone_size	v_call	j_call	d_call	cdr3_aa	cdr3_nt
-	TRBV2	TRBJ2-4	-	CASSESRTKNIQYF	TGTGCCAGCAGTGAATCTAGAACCAAAAACATTCAGTACTTC
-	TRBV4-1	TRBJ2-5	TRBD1	CASSQVPGTGLQETQYF	TGCGCCAGCAGCCAGGTCCCCGGGACAGGGCTTCAAGAGACCCAGTACTTC
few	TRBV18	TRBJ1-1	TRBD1	CASSPTGGTGRNTEAFF	TGTGCCAGCTCACCTACGGGGGGGACAGGCCGTAACACTGAAGCTTTCTTT
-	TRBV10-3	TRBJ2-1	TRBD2	CAISGLAGNSYNEQFF	TGTGCCATCAGTGGCTTAGCGGGAAACTCCTACAATGAGCAGTTCTTC
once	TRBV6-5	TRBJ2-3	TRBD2	CASNFAGGADTQYF	TGTGCCAGCAATTTTGCGGGAGGGGCAGATACGCAGTATTTT
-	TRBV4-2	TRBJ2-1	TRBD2	CASSRTSGRMNEQFF	TGTGCCAGCAGCCGAACTAGCGGGAGAATGAATGAGCAGTTCTTC
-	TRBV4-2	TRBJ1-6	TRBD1	CASSQDPPGQRYSPLHF	TGTGCCAGCAGCCAAGACCCACCGGGACAGAGATATTCACCCCTCCACTTT
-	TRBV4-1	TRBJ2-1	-	CASSRFSNEQFF	TGCGCCAGCAGCCGGTTCTCCAATGAGCAGTTCTTC
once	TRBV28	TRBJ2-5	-	CASSLAQGQETQYF	TGTGCCAGCAGTTTGGCGCAGGGTCAAGAGACCCAGTACTTC
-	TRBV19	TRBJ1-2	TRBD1	CASRDRNYGYTF	TGTGCCAGCAGGGACAGAAACTATGGCTACACCTTC
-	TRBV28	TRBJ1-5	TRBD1	CASSSDYYRGQSLNQPQHF	TGTGCCAGCAGTTCGGATTATTACAGGGGGCAATCCTTAAATCAGCCCCAGCATTTT
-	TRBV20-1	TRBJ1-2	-	CSLNREGGYTF	TGCAGCTTGAACAGGGAAGGTGGCTACACCTTC
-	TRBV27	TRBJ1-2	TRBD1	CASSSSPGQGAPHNYGYTF	TGTGCCAGCAGTTCGTCACCGGGACAGGGGGCGCCACATAACTATGGCTACACCTTC
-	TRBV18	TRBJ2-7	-	CASSPRRAYEQYF	TGTGCCAGCTCACCTCGCCGGGCCTACGAGCAGTACTTC
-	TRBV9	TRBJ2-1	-	CASSPGLYNEQFF	TGTGCCAGCAGCCCGGGACTGTACAATGAGCAGTTCTTC
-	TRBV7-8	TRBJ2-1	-	CASSLVSAGNEQFF	TGTGCCAGCAGCTTAGTAAGCGCGGGCAATGAGCAGTTCTTC
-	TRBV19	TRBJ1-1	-	CASKGRADTEAFF	TGTGCCAGTAAGGGAAGGGCGGACACTGAAGCTTTCTTT
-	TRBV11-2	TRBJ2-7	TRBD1	CASSMGQAFYEQYF	TGTGCCAGCAGCATGGGACAGGCCTTCTACGAGCAGTACTTC
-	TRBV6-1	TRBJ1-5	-	CASRGRNQPQHF	TGTGCCAGCAGGGGCCGGAATCAGCCCCAGCATTTT
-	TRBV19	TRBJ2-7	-	CASSPGAGAYEQYF	TGTGCCAGTAGCCCGGGGGCTGGGGCCTACGAGCAGTACTTC
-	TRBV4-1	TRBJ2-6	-	CASSQERAGGANVLTF	TGCGCCAGCAGCCAAGAAAGGGCTGGCGGGGCCAACGTCCTGACTTTC
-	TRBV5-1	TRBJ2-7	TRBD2	CASSWTSGGATYEQYF	TGCGCCAGCAGCTGGACTAGCGGGGGGGCCACCTACGAGCAGTACTTC
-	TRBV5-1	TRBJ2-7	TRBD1	CASSSRTGSYEQYF	TGCGCCAGCAGTTCCAGGACAGGCTCCTACGAGCAGTACTTC
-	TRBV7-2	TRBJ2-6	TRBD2	CASSLVAGDLPGANVLTF	TGTGCCAGCAGCTTAGTAGCGGGAGACCTCCCTGGGGCCAACGTCCTGACTTTC
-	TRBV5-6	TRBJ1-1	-	CASTTAPWNTEAFF	TGTGCCAGCACTACGGCCCCTTGGAACACTGAAGCTTTCTTT
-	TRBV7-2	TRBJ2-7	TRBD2	CASSSRLAGETPYEQYF	TGTGCCAGCAGCTCCCGACTAGCGGGAGAGACCCCCTACGAGCAGTACTTC
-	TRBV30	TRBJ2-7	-	CAWSVGGYEQYF	TGTGCCTGGAGTGTCGGCGGCTACGAGCAGTACTTC
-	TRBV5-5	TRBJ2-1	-	CASSLAGTDNEQFF	TGTGCCAGCAGCTTGGCAGGGACGGATAATGAGCAGTTCTTC
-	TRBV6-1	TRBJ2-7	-	CASSDEPRGRRSYEQYF	TGTGCCAGCAGTGACGAGCCTCGGGGGCGCCGTTCCTACGAGCAGTACTTC
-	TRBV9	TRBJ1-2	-	CASSGPGTGSSGVYGYTF	TGTGCCAGCAGCGGCCCCGGGACGGGGTCCTCCGGGGTCTATGGCTACACCTTC
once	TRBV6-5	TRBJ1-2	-	CASRDYRDVNYGYTF	TGTGCCAGCAGGGACTACAGGGATGTTAACTATGGCTACACCTTC
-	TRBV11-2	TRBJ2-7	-	CASSFRDHEQYF	TGTGCCAGCAGTTTCAGGGACCACGAGCAGTACTTC
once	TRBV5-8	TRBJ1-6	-	CASRQDSYNSPLHF	TGTGCCAGCAGACAGGATTCTTATAATTCACCCCTCCACTTT
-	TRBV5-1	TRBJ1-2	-	CASSSVQGSPSGYTF	TGCGCCAGCAGCTCGGTACAGGGATCCCCGTCGGGCTACACCTTC
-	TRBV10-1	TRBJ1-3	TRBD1	CATWGRDRVASGNTIYF	TGCGCCACCTGGGGCCGGGACAGGGTTGCCTCTGGAAACACCATATATTTT
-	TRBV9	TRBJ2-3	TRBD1	CASSVTGSPTQYF	TGTGCCAGCAGCGTGACAGGGTCTCCTACGCAGTATTTT
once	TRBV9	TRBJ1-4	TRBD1	CASSALQGAGEKLFF	TGTGCCAGCAGCGCGTTACAGGGGGCGGGTGAAAAACTGTTTTTT
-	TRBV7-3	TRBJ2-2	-	CASSLHHSVWGTGELFF	TGTGCCAGCAGCCTCCATCATTCGGTTTGGGGCACCGGGGAGCTGTTTTTT
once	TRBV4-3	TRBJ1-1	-	CASSQDAGAFEAFF	TGCGCCAGCAGCCAAGATGCGGGGGCTTTCGAAGCTTTCTTT
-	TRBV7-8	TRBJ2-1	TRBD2	CASSATSATHHEQFF	TGTGCCAGCAGCGCTACTAGCGCCACCCATCATGAGCAGTTCTTC
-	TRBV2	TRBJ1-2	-	CASSVGPYGYTF	TGTGCCAGCAGTGTGGGACCCTATGGCTACACCTTC
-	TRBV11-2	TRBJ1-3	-	CASSFGGTSSGNTIYF	TGTGCCAGCAGCTTTGGGGGCACGAGCTCTGGAAACACCATATATTTT
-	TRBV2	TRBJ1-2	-	CASSENPDTYGYTF	TGTGCCAGCAGTGAAAACCCAGATACCTATGGCTACACCTTC
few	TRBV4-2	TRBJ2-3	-	CATLKGGAGTDTQYF	TGTGCCACCCTAAAGGGGGGGGCGGGCACAGATACGCAGTATTTT
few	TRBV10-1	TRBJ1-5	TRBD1	CASPDRAGSYQPQHF	TGCGCCAGTCCGGACAGGGCAGGATCGTATCAGCCCCAGCATTTT
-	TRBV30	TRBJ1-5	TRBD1	CAWKTGDNQPQHF	TGTGCCTGGAAAACAGGGGACAATCAGCCCCAGCATTTT
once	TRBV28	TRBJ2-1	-	CASSLEGGRDEQFF	TGTGCCAGCAGTTTAGAGGGGGGGAGGGATGAGCAGTTCTTC
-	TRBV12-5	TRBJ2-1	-	CASGLDRASNEQFF	TGTGCTAGTGGTTTGGACAGGGCTAGCAATGAGCAGTTCTTC
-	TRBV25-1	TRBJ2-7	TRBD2	CASSDIPGGTSYEQYF	TGTGCCAGCAGTGACATACCGGGGGGAACTTCCTACGAGCAGTACTTC
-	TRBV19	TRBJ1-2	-	CASSIADRDNYGYTF	TGTGCCAGTAGTATAGCGGACAGAGATAACTATGGCTACACCTTC
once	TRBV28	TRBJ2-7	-	CASSPGRGEQYF	TGTGCCAGCAGCCCCGGACGGGGCGAGCAGTACTTC
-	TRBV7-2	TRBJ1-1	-	CASSFMNTEAFF	TGTGCCAGCAGTTTTATGAACACTGAAGCTTTCTTT
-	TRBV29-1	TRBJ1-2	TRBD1	CSSRGRGTDAGYTF	TGCAGCTCACGGGGGAGGGGGACAGACGCTGGCTACACCTTC
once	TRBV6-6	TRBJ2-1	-	CASSYRSENNEQFF	TGTGCCAGCAGTTACCGGTCGGAGAACAATGAGCAGTTCTTC
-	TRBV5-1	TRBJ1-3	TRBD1	CASSQPGGRGNTIYF	TGCGCCAGCAGCCAACCAGGGGGAAGGGGAAACACCATATATTTT
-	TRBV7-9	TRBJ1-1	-	CASSRLNTGMSTEAFF	TGTGCCAGCAGCCGATTAAACACAGGAATGAGCACTGAAGCTTTCTTT
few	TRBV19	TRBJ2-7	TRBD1	CASSISTGVDEQYF	TGTGCCAGTAGTATTTCGACAGGGGTCGACGAGCAGTACTTC
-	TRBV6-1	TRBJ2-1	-	CASSVQGKTNEQFF	TGTGCCAGCAGTGTTCAGGGGAAGACCAATGAGCAGTTCTTC
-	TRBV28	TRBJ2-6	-	CASSLPSGANVLTF	TGTGCCAGCAGTTTACCCTCTGGGGCCAACGTCCTGACTTTC
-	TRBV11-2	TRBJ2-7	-	CASSPTGYSYEQYF	TGTGCCAGCAGCCCGACGGGGTACTCCTACGAGCAGTACTTC